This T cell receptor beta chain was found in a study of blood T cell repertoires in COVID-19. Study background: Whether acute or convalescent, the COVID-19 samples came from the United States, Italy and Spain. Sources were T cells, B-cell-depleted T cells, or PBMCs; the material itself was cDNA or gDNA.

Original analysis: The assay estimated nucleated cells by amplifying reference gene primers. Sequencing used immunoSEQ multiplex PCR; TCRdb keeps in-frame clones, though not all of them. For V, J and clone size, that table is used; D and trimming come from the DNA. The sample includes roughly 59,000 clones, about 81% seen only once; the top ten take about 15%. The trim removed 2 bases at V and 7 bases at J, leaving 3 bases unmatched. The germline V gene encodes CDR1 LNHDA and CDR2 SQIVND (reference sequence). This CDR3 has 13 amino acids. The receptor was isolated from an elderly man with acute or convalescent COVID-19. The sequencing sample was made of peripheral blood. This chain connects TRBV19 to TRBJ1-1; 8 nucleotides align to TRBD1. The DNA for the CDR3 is TGTGCCAGTAGTATAAACAGGGGGAGTGAAGCTTTCTTT. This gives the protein CASSINRGSEAFF.